This paragraph reports one T cell receptor beta chain. This entry is derived from a study of shared clonotypes between healthy human individuals. Profiling relied on immunoSEQ multiplex PCR, and the TCRdb table lists in-frame clones only, not all of them. Among hundreds of thousands of clones, 80% to 95% were seen once, and the ten largest hold about 24%. The CDR3 has 15 residues. Naivety among CD8 cells was defined by CD45RO negativity and positive CCR7 selection, thereby excluding terminally differentiated effector memory CD45RA+ cells. The J gene is TRBJ1-2, the V gene TRBV21-1; the DNA was not compared with TRBD1, the D call given in the table. TRBV21-1 is an annotated pseudogene. The TCR originated in a young man in good health. Sequenced material: naive CD8+ T cells sorted from blood. The CDR3 nucleotides are TGTGCCAGCAGCAACGAGAACAGGGGGGACTATGGCTACACCTTC. Its protein is CASSNENRGDYGYTF.